The clone carrying this T cell receptor beta chain was counted between two and nine times. What it binds is not known. The sample originates from a study of T cells in localized non-small cell lung cancer. CDR1 and CDR2 (germline): LGHNT, FRNRAP. This CDR3 spans 16 amino acids. Study-level points and caveats: Researchers found a median around 58 of the top 100 tumor clones in adjacent lung. Investigators sequenced only a single tumor region, leaving heterogeneity possible. Highest T cell clonality was seen in uninvolved adjacent lung, surpassing that measured in tumor.

Clones were sequenced by immunoSEQ multiplex PCR, and TCRdb holds only the in-frame ones, with some missing. The top ten clones hold 10% to 15% of a sample with some 2,200 clones, more than 25% of them seen once. This chain uses TRBV12-5 with TRBJ2-6, with D perhaps TRBD1 (5 bases). This material consisted of normal lung tissue next to the tumor, taken before any cancer treatment. The receptor comes from a female donor older than 55 with stage I squamous cell lung carcinoma. The CDR3 sequence is CASTLGPLSGANVLTF. The CDR3 nucleotides read TGTGCCAGCACCCTGGGGCCCCTCTCTGGGGCCAACGTCCTGACTTTC.